The rows below give T cell receptor beta chains drawn from one sample of a study of identical twins. In TCRdb, the 5' RACE reads were re-called with MiXCR into one record per CDR3 protein. The table records 400,000 to 550,000 distinct CDR3 sequences, roughly an eighth of them present only once. The same specimen was also included in a second study, on yellow fever vaccine responses in identical twins.

The sequencing input was CD4+ T cells sorted from blood. Receptors originate from a young woman in good health. Both conserved end residues are part of each CDR3. Fields, in order: CDR3 DNA, CDR3 protein, clone size, V gene, CDR3 length, D gene, J gene. The D gene is left open where the match is weak. Rows may omit the clone size; those that give it use once, few, many or a size class.

DNA: TGTGCCAGCAGCCAAGATTCGAGTGCACTTACCTACAATGAGCAGTTCTTC
CDR3: CASSQDSSALTYNEQFF
size: few
V: TRBV3-1
length: 17
D: NA
J: TRBJ2-1

DNA: TGCAGTGCTGGGGCAGAGGGCGCCTACAATGAGCAGTTCTTC
CDR3: CSAGAEGAYNEQFF
size: few
V: TRBV20-1
length: 14
D: NA
J: TRBJ2-1

DNA: TGCGCCAGCAGCTTAATCAGCGGGGGAACCTACGAGCAGTACTTC
CDR3: CASSLISGGTYEQYF
size: few
V: TRBV5-1
length: 15
D: TRBD2
J: TRBJ2-7

DNA: TGTGCCAGCAGTGGCGGGGCCGGGGAGCTGTTTTTT
CDR3: CASSGGAGELFF
size: NA
V: TRBV6-2/TRBV6-3
length: 12
D: NA
J: TRBJ2-2

DNA: TGCAGTGCTAGAGGGGAGCAAGGGGCAGATACGCAGTATTTT
CDR3: CSARGEQGADTQYF
size: many
V: TRBV20-1
length: 14
D: NA
J: TRBJ2-3

DNA: TGTGCCAGCTCATCGGGGTGGGACAGGGATTCACCCCTCCACTTT
CDR3: CASSSGWDRDSPLHF
size: few
V: TRBV18
length: 15
D: TRBD1
J: TRBJ1-6

DNA: TGTGCCAGCAGCTTAGCGGACAGGGGCGATGAGCAGTTCTTC
CDR3: CASSLADRGDEQFF
size: many
V: TRBV7-3
length: 14
D: TRBD1
J: TRBJ2-1

DNA: TGTGCCAGCAGTTACTCGGAGCGGGGGGGCCAAGGGCAGTACTTC
CDR3: CASSYSERGGQGQYF
size: NA
V: TRBV6-5
length: 15
D: TRBD2
J: TRBJ2-7

DNA: TGCGCCAGCAGTTCGATCAGCACCCTTTACAATGAGCAGTTCTTC
CDR3: CASSSISTLYNEQFF
size: NA
V: TRBV5-1
length: 15
D: NA
J: TRBJ2-1

DNA: TGTGCCAGCAGCGTAACCGCTAGGGGGGGGTCCGCCGGGGAGCTGTTTTTT
CDR3: CASSVTARGGSAGELFF
size: few
V: TRBV9
length: 17
D: NA
J: TRBJ2-2

DNA: TGTGCCAGCAGCCGGGGACAAATTGCGGCTGAAGCTTTCTTT
CDR3: CASSRGQIAAEAFF
size: NA
V: TRBV7-2
length: 14
D: NA
J: TRBJ1-1

DNA: TGTGCCAGCACTCGGGGGAGTCAGGAGACCCAGTACTTC
CDR3: CASTRGSQETQYF
size: NA
V: TRBV7-9
length: 13
D: NA
J: TRBJ2-5

DNA: TGTGCCAGCAGTTTAGGAGGGACAGGGTACTACGAGCAGTACTTC
CDR3: CASSLGGTGYYEQYF
size: NA
V: TRBV6-5
length: 15
D: TRBD1
J: TRBJ2-7

DNA: TGTGCCAGCAGCCGAGGACTAGTCTATGAGCAGTTCTTC
CDR3: CASSRGLVYEQFF
size: NA
V: TRBV3-1
length: 13
D: TRBD2
J: TRBJ2-1

DNA: TGTGCCAGCAGTTTAGTGAAGAGGGTCGGTGTCGACGAGCAGTACTTC
CDR3: CASSLVKRVGVDEQYF
size: few
V: TRBV12-3/TRBV12-4
length: 16
D: NA
J: TRBJ2-7

DNA: TGCAGCGTAACCAGGGGGCTGAGCACTGAAGCTTTCTTT
CDR3: CSVTRGLSTEAFF
size: many
V: TRBV29-1
length: 13
D: TRBD1
J: TRBJ1-1